A selection of T cell receptor beta chains follows, all from one sample in a study of CD8+ T cells in alopecia areata. Here immunoSEQ multiplex PCR was the method, and the copy in TCRdb shows in-frame clones only, minus some. This sample has about 190,000 clones, with approximately 56% found just once. This material consisted of CD4+ T cells sorted from blood, taken at week 4, from a patient treated with tofacitinib. The source of these receptors is a human donor with alopecia areata. The CDR3 runs from the conserved cysteine through the conserved F or W. Each record gives: V gene, clone size, D gene, J gene, CDR3 DNA, CDR3 protein. A D gene is named only where the DNA matches it firmly. Not every row has a clone size; where given, it reads once, few, many or a size class.

TRBV9,.,.,TRBJ2-5,TGTGCCAGCAGTCTCGGCCTTAGGGGGACCCAGTACTTC,CASSLGLRGTQYF
TRBV30,few,.,TRBJ2-5,TGTGCCTGGAGCGTTCGCGACTCATTGGGGGGTTCCCAAGAGACCCAGTACTTC,CAWSVRDSLGGSQETQYF
TRBV19,.,.,TRBJ1-2,TGTGCCAGTAGTCTCCTCCGGGGGGGAGACTATGGCTACACCTTC,CASSLLRGGDYGYTF
TRBV11-2,few,.,TRBJ1-1,TGTGCCAGCAGCATATCAACCAGGGAAGCTTTCTTT,CASSISTREAFF
TRBV30,.,TRBD1,TRBJ2-2,TGTGCCTGGAGTCTCCGGGACAGGGACACCGGGGAGCTGTTTTTT,CAWSLRDRDTGELFF
TRBV30,.,.,TRBJ2-7,TGTGCCTGGTGGGACGGGAGCTCCTACGAGCAGTACTTC,CAWWDGSSYEQYF
TRBV29-1,.,TRBD2,TRBJ2-7,TGCAGCGTTATTAGCGGGCTCCAGTCTGTTACGTACGAGCAGTACTTC,CSVISGLQSVTYEQYF
TRBV11-2,.,.,TRBJ2-1,TGTGCCAGCAGATATGCCGGTAACAATGAGCAGTTCTTC,CASRYAGNNEQFF
TRBV2,.,.,TRBJ1-1,TGTGCCAGCAGTGTGGCACCCCGTGGAGCTTTCTTT,CASSVAPRGAFF
TRBV20-1,.,.,TRBJ2-3,TGCAGTGCTAGCGGGCTGGATACGCAGTATTTT,CSASGLDTQYF
TRBV21-1,once,.,TRBJ1-2,TGTGCCAGCACTTGGAGTACAGCTAACTATGGCTACACCTTC,CASTWSTANYGYTF
TRBV30,.,.,TRBJ1-3,TGTGCCTGGGGCAGGGCTTCCGGAAACACCATATATTTT,CAWGRASGNTIYF
TRBV6-5,.,.,TRBJ2-7,TGTGCCAGCAGTTACGCTCCAGGGTACTACGAGCAGTACTTC,CASSYAPGYYEQYF
TRBV29-1,.,.,TRBJ1-2,TGCAGCGACGATCTCAGGGGCGTGGGCTACACCTTC,CSDDLRGVGYTF
TRBV27,few,TRBD1,TRBJ2-7,TGTGCCAGCAGTGTCCTCCGACAGGGGGGCCCCTACGAGCAGTACTTC,CASSVLRQGGPYEQYF
TRBV7-9,.,TRBD2,TRBJ2-5,TGTGCCAGCAGCTTAGCTGGCCTCAGCGGGAGTGAGACCCAGTACTTC,CASSLAGLSGSETQYF
TRBV4-1,.,.,TRBJ2-2,TGCGCCAGCAGCCCCCGGACGGTACGGGAGAGGATCGGGGAGCTGTTTTTT,CASSPRTVRERIGELFF
TRBV19,.,.,TRBJ2-5,TGTGCCAGTAGTATATCGGGCAGGCCCGGTAGGGAGACCCAGTACTTC,CASSISGRPGRETQYF
TRBV2,.,.,TRBJ2-1,TGTGCCAGCAGTGGGGCAGTAACCTACAATGAGCAGTTCTTC,CASSGAVTYNEQFF
TRBV7-9,.,TRBD1,TRBJ1-1,TGTGCCAGCAGCCTCTCACCAGGGGGCACTGAAGCTTTCTTT,CASSLSPGGTEAFF
TRBV10-3,.,TRBD1,TRBJ2-6,TGTGCCATCCGACAGGGGACCTCTGGGGCCAACGTCCTGACTTTC,CAIRQGTSGANVLTF
TRBV7-9,.,.,TRBJ2-2,TGTGCCAGCAGCTCCTCAGACACGTTCACCGGGGAGCTGTTTTTT,CASSSSDTFTGELFF
TRBV30,.,.,TRBJ1-2,TGTGCCTGGAGTTCTCTACAGGGATGGTTGGATGGCTACACCTTC,CAWSSLQGWLDGYTF
TRBV29-1,few,TRBD1,TRBJ2-7,TGCAGCGCTGGAGGGAGGACAGGGCCCTACGAGCAGTACTTC,CSAGGRTGPYEQYF
TRBV29-1,.,.,TRBJ2-1,TGCAGCGTGCTCCCGGGACTGATAAACAATGAGCAGTTCTTC,CSVLPGLINNEQFF
TRBV29-1,.,.,TRBJ2-1,TGCAGCGCGGAAGGGGTTTCCTACAATGAGCAGTTCTTC,CSAEGVSYNEQFF
TRBV4-1,.,.,TRBJ2-7,TGCGCCAGCAGCCAAGAGATCGACAGACAGGTGAACTTC,CASSQEIDRQVNF
TRBV30,few,.,TRBJ2-2,TGTGCCTGGAGTGTAAAGGGGTTTCCCGGGGAGCTGTTTTTT,CAWSVKGFPGELFF
TRBV7-2,few,TRBD2,TRBJ2-2,TGTGCCAGCAGCTTAGCGATTAGCGGGAGCGTCGGGGAGCTGTTTTTT,CASSLAISGSVGELFF
TRBV4-1,.,.,TRBJ2-3,TGCGCCAGCAGCCAAGATCTTTTTACTACCGCCCTGAGGGGGGGATTCACAGATACGCAGTATTTT,CASSQDLFTTALRGGFTDTQYF
TRBV7-9,.,.,TRBJ2-4,TGTGCCAGCAGCTTAGGCCGGCTAGCCAAAAACATTCAGTACTTC,CASSLGRLAKNIQYF
TRBV30,.,TRBD1,TRBJ2-7,TGTGCCTGGAGGGACAGACAGGGTCCCTCCTACGAGCAGTACTTC,CAWRDRQGPSYEQYF
TRBV4-1,.,.,TRBJ1-1,TGCGCCAGCAGCCAAGGAAGGTCCCGGGACCAACAAGCTTTCTTT,CASSQGRSRDQQAFF
TRBV2,.,TRBD2,TRBJ2-1,TGTGCCAGCATGGGGGTACTAGCGGTCAATGAGCAGTTCTTC,CASMGVLAVNEQFF
TRBV2,.,.,TRBJ2-6,TGTGCCAGCCTATGGGACAATTACTCTGGGGCCAACGTCCTGACTTTC,CASLWDNYSGANVLTF
TRBV18,.,.,TRBJ2-7,TGTGCCAGCTCACCGGGATTCTACGAGCAGTACTTC,CASSPGFYEQYF
TRBV6-5,.,.,TRBJ1-3,TGTGCCAGCAGAGCTACGAGCTCTGGAAACACCATATATTTT,CASRATSSGNTIYF
TRBV30,few,TRBD1,TRBJ2-2,TGTGCCTGGAGAGGGGGCGCTGGCACAGGGGAGCTGTTTTTT,CAWRGGAGTGELFF
TRBV30,.,.,TRBJ2-3,TGTGCCTGGAGTAACGAGAGGTCTAGCACAGATACGCAGTATTTT,CAWSNERSSTDTQYF
TRBV2,.,.,TRBJ2-7,TGTGCCAGCAGTGCCGGCAGGGGCGGCTACGAGCAGTACTTC,CASSAGRGGYEQYF
TRBV23-1,.,TRBD2,TRBJ2-3,TGCGCCAGCAGTCAATCAAATGGGGGAGGGGAGAGTTTAACAGATACGCAGTATTTT,CASSQSNGGGESLTDTQYF
TRBV18,few,.,TRBJ2-7,TGTGCCAGCTCACCCTCTCTAGGATACGAGCAGTACTTC,CASSPSLGYEQYF
TRBV2,.,TRBD2,TRBJ2-3,TGTGCCAGCACCCAAATGGGGACTAGCGTCGATACGCAGTATTTT,CASTQMGTSVDTQYF
TRBV30,.,TRBD1,TRBJ2-2,TGTGCCTGGGGGGCCCGGGACAGGGGAGTCGGGGAGCTGTTTTTT,CAWGARDRGVGELFF
TRBV2,once,.,TRBJ2-1,TGTGCCAGCAGTGAAGCGTACTCTCTCAAATCCTACAATGAGCAGTTCTTC,CASSEAYSLKSYNEQFF
TRBV7-8,once,TRBD1,TRBJ2-7,TGTGCCAGCAGCCAGATGGGACAGGTCCTCTACGAGCAGTACTTC,CASSQMGQVLYEQYF
TRBV29-1,.,.,TRBJ2-7,TGCAGCTTCTCTACTACTAGCTCAACCTACGAGCAGTACTTC,CSFSTTSSTYEQYF
TRBV5-1,.,.,TRBJ1-3,TGCGCCAGCAGCTTGGACACGGCTGGAAACACCATATATTTT,CASSLDTAGNTIYF
TRBV11-2,.,.,TRBJ2-1,TGTGCCAGCAGCTTATTTCTAGGCGGCGATGAGCAGTTCTTC,CASSLFLGGDEQFF
TRBV20-1,.,.,TRBJ2-3,TGCAGTGCCTTGGGCTTCAGGAATTTT,CSALGFRNF
TRBV19,few,TRBD1,TRBJ1-5,TGTGCCAGTATGGCAGGGGGCAACAATCAGCCCCAGCATTTT,CASMAGGNNQPQHF
TRBV7-9,.,.,TRBJ2-3,TGTGCCAGCAGCCCACCTCTGGCGGCCCAGACGCAGTATTTT,CASSPPLAAQTQYF
TRBV7-9,.,TRBD1,TRBJ1-2,TGTGCCAGCAGCCCCGGACAGGAGTATGGCTACACCTTC,CASSPGQEYGYTF
TRBV23-1,few,.,TRBJ2-7,TGCGCCAGCAGTCAATCGGGCCAGGACGTCACCTACGAGCAGTACTTC,CASSQSGQDVTYEQYF
TRBV29-1,.,.,TRBJ2-5,TGCAGCCACCTAAGGCAGGTTCAAGAGACCCAGTACTTC,CSHLRQVQETQYF
TRBV30,.,.,TRBJ1-5,TGTGCCTGGAGTGTAGGGGGGTATAGCAATCAGCCCCAGCATTTT,CAWSVGGYSNQPQHF
TRBV23-1,few,.,TRBJ2-3,TGCGCCAGCAGTCAATCGGGGGCTAGCACAGATACGCAGTATTTT,CASSQSGASTDTQYF
TRBV7-2,few,.,TRBJ2-7,TGTGCCAGCAGCAAGGACGGGTACGAGCAGTACTTC,CASSKDGYEQYF